This T cell receptor beta chain was retrieved from a study of shared clonotypes between healthy human individuals (dated by TCRdb to the early 2020s). Regarding the complete study: Two women and a few men aged 18 to 49 years were included in the cohort. For each donor, CD4 naive and CD4 memory were each run on three plates, CD8 naive on two plates, and CD8 memory on one plate. To estimate repertoire size and how much clonotypes are shared between individuals, the study performed deep sequencing of blood TCR repertoires from five healthy adults. To increase sequencing depth and limit assay-specific biases, TCR repertoire library preparation and sequencing were carried out by different laboratories using diverse techniques. Each donor's leukapheresis produced roughly between roughly 0.9 and 8.9 billion PBMCs.

CD8 naive samples were obtained by positive selection for CCR7 among CD45RO-negative cells, yielding a CD45RA+CCR7+ population from which TemRA cells were excluded. Healthy HIV-negative adults with no recently reported acute infections or vaccinations were included as donors. All donors were Caucasian adults living in Nashville, Tennessee, USA. Blood was collected by leukapheresis, and PBMCs were isolated by Ficoll-Histopaque density gradient centrifugation and then cryopreserved in liquid nitrogen vapor phase. Purity and quantity of every magnetically sorted T cell population were checked by analytical flow cytometry. Each sorted fraction had its genomic DNA isolated and then quantified by UV absorbance on a Nanodrop 2000c. TCR CDR3 regions were amplified from genomic DNA by multiplex PCR using the deep immunoSEQ assay. For each cell subset, the extracted genomic DNA was distributed evenly across all wells of several immunoSEQ 96-well plates, and each plate served as one replicate. For sorted subsets, around 0.2 ug of genomic DNA, equivalent to about 30,000 T cell genomes, went into each replicate PCR. The purified libraries were quantified using a Qubit 3.0 fluorometer, sized with a Bioanalyzer 2100, and then quantified again using the KAPA Library Quantification kit. Every immunoSEQ 96-well plate was sequenced on a dedicated single-read 150-cycle Illumina NextSeq 550 flow cell. The published analysis was carried out like this. Because the immunoSEQ output included only junctional sequences and no quality scores, the filtering could not be the same as the filtering used for full-length reads. To assign V/J genes and CDR3, sequences were annotated against IMGT germline references using PyIR, a Python wrapper for IgBLAST v1.9. Reads were removed for weak V/J assignments (E-value above 1e-6), missing CDR3, stop codons, out-of-frame junctions, or ambiguous translated residues. V3J clonotypes were defined as sequences sharing the same inferred V gene, J gene, and CDR3 amino acid sequence. The percentage overlap between two repertoires was calculated by dividing the number of shared unique clonotypes by the size of the smaller repertoire. Three approaches were used to assess repertoire richness: RTK rarefaction, the Chao1 estimator, and Recon v2.1 estimates of unobserved clonotypes. For all TCRbeta clonotypes obtained by the gDNA method from a few donors, generation probabilities were computed with OLGA. This immuneACCESS table, as held by TCRdb, lists in-frame sequences with V and J called but not all clones. Of the missing ones, under half trace to an unresolved V gene in checked studies; the others have no known cause. From that table come the V and J calls and clone size; the DNA was used to work out D and trimming. Present in this sample are approximately 2,200,000 clones, roughly 91% of which were seen just once. The top ten clonotypes cover about 1.8% of the sample.

This clone was seen once. The antigen this receptor binds is unknown. Base qualities are not recorded, but no much larger clone differs from it by a single base. Broader findings and caveats from the paper: Based on pairwise subsampling, the degree of clonotype sharing among donors was expected to be affected by sequencing depth. Incomplete sequencing was indicated by rarefaction of sorted-subset datasets, despite the large sequencing depth. Across a few donors, approximately 5% of naive CD4, roughly 3.3% of naive CD8, under 2.5% of memory CD4, and about 0.44% of memory CD8 clonotypes were shared. Compared with non-shared clonotypes, the clonotypes found in all four sorted-subset donors had higher generation probabilities. The small number of donors limited the genetic and exposure-history diversity represented. Naive subsets generally had larger estimated clonotype richness than memory subsets did. Sampling was restricted to blood, and TCR repertoires in tissues likely differ from the TCR repertoires found in blood.

From the germline V gene, CDR1 is SGHVS and CDR2 is FQNEAQ. V is trimmed back by 3 bases and J by 3 bases, and the junction contains 7 bases that no gene match accounts for. The CDR3 starts with the cysteine, ends with the phenylalanine, and has 15 residues. Kept here is only the CDR3 DNA, which spans 45 bases and is read in frame from base 1. The sequence derives from a man aged 18 to 30 in good health. Some clones in this sample may be carry-over from other donors' samples. Here the chain combines TRBV7-8 and TRBJ2-7; a stretch of 8 junction bases matches TRBD2. The specimen was naive CD8+ T cells from PBMCs. In light of the paper, this sample's cell subset or site label describes: CD45RA+CCR7+. CDR3 reads: CASSFSPSGSYEQYF. The base sequence is TGTGCCAGCAGCTTTTCGCCGAGCGGGAGCTACGAGCAGTACTTC.